Each of the 3 T cell receptor beta chains below was sequenced from the same sample in a study of shared clonotypes between healthy human individuals. TCRdb's table, derived via immunoSEQ multiplex PCR, lists solely in-frame clones and lacks some. Seen here are about 670,000 clones, approximately 79% observed once, and the top ten hold under 2%. Sequencing used memory CD4+ T cells sorted from blood. Subset defined: CD45RA-negative fraction. These receptors all stem from a woman under 40 in good health.

The CDR3 is CSVGINRHTDTQYF. The CDR3 nucleotides are TGCAGCGTCGGGATCAACCGCCATACAGATACGCAGTATTTT. This chain joins TRBV29-1 and TRBJ2-3; maybe TRBD2 (5 bases). The CDR3 sequence is 14 residues long. Trimming cost V 6 bases and J 3 bases, with 16 bases left between them. Germline V gene data show CDR1 as SQVTM and CDR2 as ANQGSEA.

This clone has only one observation. The V gene is TRBV27, the J gene TRBJ2-1; TRBD2 agrees at 10 bases. The CDR3 runs to 15 residues. V trimming: 2 bases; J trimming: 9 bases; junction bases outside the gene matches: 7. Germline values: CDR1 MNHEY, CDR2 SMNVEV (reference sequence). DNA of the CDR3: TGTGCCAGCAGTTTACAGAGCGGGAGGGCCGTTGAGCAGTTCTTC. Translating gives CASSLQSGRAVEQFF.

The CDR3 bases are TGCGCCAGCAGCCCTAAGGGACTAGCCGGTTCTTCTGGGGCCAACGTCCTGACTTTC. Its translation is CASSPKGLAGSSGANVLTF. V gene TRBV4-1 combines with J gene TRBJ2-6, with 9 bases lining up with TRBD2. Germline lookup yields CDR1 MGHRA and CDR2 YSYEKL. This CDR3 region has 19 residues. V was clipped by 4 bases and J by 1 base; unmatched bases: 11.